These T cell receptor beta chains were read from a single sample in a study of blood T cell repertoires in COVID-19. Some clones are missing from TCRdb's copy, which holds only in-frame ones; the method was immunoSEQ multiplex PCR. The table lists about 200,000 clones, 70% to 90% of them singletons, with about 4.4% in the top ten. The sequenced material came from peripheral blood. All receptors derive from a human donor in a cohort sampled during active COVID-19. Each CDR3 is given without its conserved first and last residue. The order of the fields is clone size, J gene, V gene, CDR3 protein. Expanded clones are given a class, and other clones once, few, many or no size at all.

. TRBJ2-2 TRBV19 ASSIVRTGELF
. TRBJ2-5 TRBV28 ASSWVPGTKAQETQY
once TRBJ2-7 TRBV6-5 ASSRGGEQY
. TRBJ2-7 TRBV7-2 ASSPAAGLGAYEQY
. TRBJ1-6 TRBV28 ASSLSVSTGSPLH
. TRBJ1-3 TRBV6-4 VCTGVSNEGNTIY
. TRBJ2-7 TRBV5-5 ASSPGVAGVGEQY
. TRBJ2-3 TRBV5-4 ASSFLAGGRTLDTQY
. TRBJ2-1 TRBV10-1 ASSDNRGRYNEQF
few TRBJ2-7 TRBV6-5 ASGGVYEQY
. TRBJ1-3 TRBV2 ASTGRQGVGNTIY
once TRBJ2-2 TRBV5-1 ASSLAPSGTGELF
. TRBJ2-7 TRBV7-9 ASSSSGARFYEQY
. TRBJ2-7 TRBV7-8 ASSPYSYEQY
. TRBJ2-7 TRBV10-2 ASNGGAGEQY
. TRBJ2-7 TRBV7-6 ASSLDPPGLVFYEQY
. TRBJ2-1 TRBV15 ATSREIAGGPYGEQF
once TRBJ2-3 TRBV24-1 ATSDRTGPTDTQY
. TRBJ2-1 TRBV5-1 ASTEGGENPEQF
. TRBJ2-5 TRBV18 ASSPPTGGQETQY
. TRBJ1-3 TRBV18 ASSPSQVYTIY
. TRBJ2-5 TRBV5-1 ASSFSGQETQY
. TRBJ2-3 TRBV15 ATSRSTGSTDTQY
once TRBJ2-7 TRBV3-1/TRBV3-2 ASSPRTASVQY
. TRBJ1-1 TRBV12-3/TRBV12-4 ASSNNRESEAF
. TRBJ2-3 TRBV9 ASSFRGPGTDTQY
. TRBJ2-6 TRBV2 ASITDSSGANVLT
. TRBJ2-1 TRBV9 ASSAPSGGAGEQF
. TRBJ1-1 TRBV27 ASSHGENTEAF
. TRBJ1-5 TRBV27 ASSYEDQPQH
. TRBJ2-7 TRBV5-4 ASMLDRGYEQY
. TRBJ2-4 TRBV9 ASSGPQENIQY
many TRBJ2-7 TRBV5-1 ASSSGQGGPYEQY
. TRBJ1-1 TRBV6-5 ASCRQAKTNTEAF
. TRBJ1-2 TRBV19 ASSQGKRTVRYGYT
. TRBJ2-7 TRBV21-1 ASSKRCVADSNYEQY
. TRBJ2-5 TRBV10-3 AISGSGDRGYQETQY
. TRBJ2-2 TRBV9 ASSNTVRGSNTGELF
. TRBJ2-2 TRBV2 ASSGTSPNTGELF
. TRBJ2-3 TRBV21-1 ASSKEGLTLTDTQY
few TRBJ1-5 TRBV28 ASSRRTGPSQPQH
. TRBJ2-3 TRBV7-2 ASSLMPGGGTDTQY
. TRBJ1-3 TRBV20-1 SASGQGGDTIY
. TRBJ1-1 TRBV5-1 ASSLPRGGGYEAF
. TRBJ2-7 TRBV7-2 ASSLTSGTGIAGEQY
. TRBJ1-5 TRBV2 ASSRQGDQPQH
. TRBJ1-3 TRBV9 ASSPGLSGNTIY
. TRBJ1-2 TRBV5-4 ASSLERRPYGYT